The rows below give T cell receptor beta chains drawn from one sample of a study of T-cell memory formation after mild COVID-19. TCRdb processed the 5' RACE reads anew with MiXCR; each CDR3 protein has one entry. The table has about 350,000 distinct CDR3 sequences, over 13% seen once. The sequencing input was PBMCs or a T cell subset sorted from them (not recorded which). Receptors originate from a man aged 18 to 29 who had mild COVID-19 (a few samples of this study predate the infection). Cell type and time point are not known. Each CDR3 is given with its conserved first and last residue. D genes are given only for firm matches. The size field is filled for only some rows; it gives once, few, many or a size class.

abundance	j_gene	d_gene	v_gene	CDR3nt	CDR3aa
few	TRBJ2-7	NA	TRBV24-1	TGTGCCACCAGTGATGGGTACGAGCAGTACTTC	CATSDGYEQYF
many	TRBJ1-1	NA	TRBV19	TGTGCCAGTAGTATAGATTGGCTGATGAACACTGAAGCTTTCTTT	CASSIDWLMNTEAFF
NA	TRBJ2-1	TRBD2	TRBV4-3	TGCGCCAGCAGCCGGTCCTTTGGGACTAGCGGGGGGGTTTCCTACAATGAGCAGTTCTTC	CASSRSFGTSGGVSYNEQFF
few	TRBJ1-5	TRBD1	TRBV3-1	TGTGCCAGCAGCCTGGACAGGGACCGCAATCAGCCCCAGCATTTT	CASSLDRDRNQPQHF
many	TRBJ2-5	TRBD1	TRBV28	TGTGCCGCGGGCAGGGACAGGCGGGAGACCCAGTACTTC	CAAGRDRRETQYF
few	TRBJ2-1	NA	TRBV7-7	TGTGCTAGCAGCTTAAGCGTACGCTCCTACAATGAGCAGTTCTTC	CASSLSVRSYNEQFF
NA	TRBJ1-2	TRBD1	TRBV6-2/TRBV6-3	TGTGCCAGCAGCCCGGAGTCAGGGGGCTTTGGCTACACCTTC	CASSPESGGFGYTF
NA	TRBJ2-4	NA	TRBV7-9	TGTGCCAGCAGCCATTACAGTTTGACCCTCGCGTCTATTCAGTACTTC	CASSHYSLTLASIQYF
NA	TRBJ2-5	NA	TRBV7-2	TGTGCCAGCAGCTCCGGACAGCTCCCGGAGACCCAGTACTTC	CASSSGQLPETQYF
NA	TRBJ1-2	NA	TRBV14	TGTGCCAGCAGCCAAGGTCCTTGGGGCAGTAACTATGGCTACACCTTC	CASSQGPWGSNYGYTF
many	TRBJ1-1	NA	TRBV12-3/TRBV12-4	TGTGCCAGCAACTCTGGGGGCTGGACTGAAGCTTTCTTT	CASNSGGWTEAFF
few	TRBJ2-7	TRBD2	TRBV7-2	TGTGCCAGCAGCTTAGTGGGAGGGGACGCCTACGAGCAGTACTTC	CASSLVGGDAYEQYF
many	TRBJ1-6	NA	TRBV11-2	TGTGCCAGCAGCTTAGGACCGTCGGGCGGCTCACCCCTCCACTTT	CASSLGPSGGSPLHF
few	TRBJ1-2	TRBD1	TRBV18	TGTGCCAGCTCTCCGGACAGGGCCGTCTATGGCTACACCTTC	CASSPDRAVYGYTF
NA	TRBJ1-5	NA	TRBV20-1	TGCAGTGCTAGAGATCAACTCGGCAGGATCGATCAGCCCCAGCATTTT	CSARDQLGRIDQPQHF
NA	TRBJ2-1	TRBD2	TRBV6-5	TGTGCCAGCAGCGAGGGGAGGGGAACCTACAATGAGCAGTTCTTC	CASSEGRGTYNEQFF
NA	TRBJ1-2	NA	TRBV20-1	TGCAGTATGGGGACACCGAACTATGGCTACACCTTC	CSMGTPNYGYTF
NA	TRBJ1-2	NA	TRBV5-6	TGTGCCAGCAGCTTGGTAGACTACTATGGCTACACCTTC	CASSLVDYYGYTF
many	TRBJ2-1	NA	TRBV7-8	TGTGCCAGCAGCTTAGCGTGGCAGGCTTACAATGAGCAGTTCTTC	CASSLAWQAYNEQFF
many	TRBJ2-5	TRBD1	TRBV19	TGTGCCAGTAGTATGGGACAGGGCTCCCAAGAGACCCAGTACTTC	CASSMGQGSQETQYF
NA	TRBJ2-1	NA	TRBV29-1	TGCAGCGTGACCAGAAGCTCCTACAATGAGCAGTTCTTC	CSVTRSSYNEQFF
NA	TRBJ1-2	NA	TRBV9	TGTGCCAGCAGCGTTGGTAACTATGGCTACACCTTC	CASSVGNYGYTF
NA	TRBJ2-7	NA	TRBV28	TGTGCCAGCTTTCTAGGCGGAGCCTACGAGCAGTACTTC	CASFLGGAYEQYF
NA	TRBJ2-2	TRBD2	TRBV19	TGTGCCAGTAGTATTAAGCGGGGAGGCACCGGGGAGCTGTTTTTT	CASSIKRGGTGELFF
many	TRBJ2-1	NA	TRBV7-9	TGTGCCAGCACCCTACTAGGCCGCCATGATGAGCAGTTCTTC	CASTLLGRHDEQFF
many	TRBJ2-1	NA	TRBV7-2	TGTGCCAGCAGCTTAGTCGCTTACAATGAGCAGTTCTTC	CASSLVAYNEQFF
NA	TRBJ2-6	NA	TRBV29-1	TGCAGCGCACTAGGGGGGGGCTCTGGGGCCAACGTCCTGACTTTC	CSALGGGSGANVLTF
NA	TRBJ1-5	NA	TRBV5-1	TGCGCCAGCAGCGGGACACCTAGGCGTCTTCAGCTCCAGCATTTT	CASSGTPRRLQLQHF
few	TRBJ2-5	NA	TRBV7-3	TGTGCCAGCAGCATCGGGGTTCAAGAGACCCAGTACTTC	CASSIGVQETQYF
few	TRBJ2-5	NA	TRBV2	TGTGCCAGCAGTGGGGACTACCAAGAGACCCAGTACTTC	CASSGDYQETQYF
many	TRBJ2-3	NA	TRBV7-2	TGTGCCAGCAGCTCCGGGGCGGGGGCTAGCACATATACGCAGTATTTT	CASSSGAGASTYTQYF
many	TRBJ2-3	NA	TRBV5-5	TGTGCCAGCAGCTTGGTACAGGGTCAGACAGATACGCAGTATTTT	CASSLVQGQTDTQYF
few	TRBJ1-1	NA	TRBV20-1	TGCAGTGCTAGCACAGGGACCACTGAAGCTTTCTTT	CSASTGTTEAFF
NA	TRBJ1-1	TRBD1	TRBV20-1	TGCAGTGCTAATCGACAGGGGTCGGTGAACACTGAAGCTTTCTTT	CSANRQGSVNTEAFF
NA	TRBJ2-1	TRBD1	TRBV9	TGTGCCAGCAGCGAAAGACAGGGTGGGGGCAATGAGCAGTTCTTC	CASSERQGGGNEQFF
NA	TRBJ2-5	TRBD2	TRBV7-9	TGTGCCAGCACCACTAGCGGGGGGTCCGGAGAGACCCAGTACTTC	CASTTSGGSGETQYF
NA	TRBJ2-1	TRBD2	TRBV20-1	TGCAGTGCTAGAGATTCGTCGTTAGCGGGGGACTACAATGAGCAGTTCTTC	CSARDSSLAGDYNEQFF
NA	TRBJ2-5	NA	TRBV14	TGTGCCAGCAGCCAACGGACTGGAACGGGCGAGACCCAGTACTTC	CASSQRTGTGETQYF
few	TRBJ2-4	NA	TRBV6-2/TRBV6-3	TGTGCCAGCAGCCCCTCGGAGCCGGCTTACCAGTACTTC	CASSPSEPAYQYF
NA	TRBJ1-5	NA	TRBV4-1	TGCGCCAGCAGCCAGTCAGAGGGAAGCAATCAGCCCCAGCATTTT	CASSQSEGSNQPQHF
few	TRBJ2-7	NA	TRBV7-2	TGTGCCAGCAGCTTAGAGGGGACGGTGGGCTACGAGCAGTACTTC	CASSLEGTVGYEQYF
few	TRBJ2-7	TRBD1	TRBV20-1	TGCAGTGCTAGAGATTATGCGAGACAGGGTTTCTACGAGCAGTACTTC	CSARDYARQGFYEQYF
many	TRBJ2-2	TRBD2	TRBV12-3/TRBV12-4	TGTGCCAGCAGTTTCTCTAGCGGGGTACCGAACACCGGGGAGCTGTTTTTT	CASSFSSGVPNTGELFF
few	TRBJ2-5	TRBD2	TRBV6-1	TGTGCCAGCAGTGAAACTAGCGGGGGTACTCCGGCAGAGACCCAGTACTTC	CASSETSGGTPAETQYF
many	TRBJ2-2	TRBD1	TRBV5-1	TGCGCCAGCGTCGCCGGGACAGCGAACACCGGGGAGCTGTTTTTT	CASVAGTANTGELFF
few	TRBJ2-1	TRBD2	TRBV4-1	TGCGCCAGCAGCCAAGTCGATCGACTAGCGGGGATGGGCAATGAGCAGTTCTTC	CASSQVDRLAGMGNEQFF
NA	TRBJ1-4	NA	TRBV4-3	TGCGCCAGCAGCCAAGCGTATGACGGGGGTGAAAAACTGTTTTTT	CASSQAYDGGEKLFF
NA	TRBJ2-3	TRBD1	TRBV10-2	TGCGCCAGCAGTGTCCTGGACAGGGTCACAGATACGCAGTATTTT	CASSVLDRVTDTQYF
NA	TRBJ1-5	NA	TRBV4-2	TGTGCCAGCAGCCAAGGGACACGTGGCAATCAGCCCCAGCATTTT	CASSQGTRGNQPQHF
NA	TRBJ2-7	NA	TRBV29-1	TGCAGCGTTGAGAATTGGGGGGAAAGCTCCTACGAGCAGTACTTC	CSVENWGESSYEQYF
many	TRBJ2-3	NA	TRBV2	TGTGCCAGCAGTGGACTTCAGAGCTTGGGGTCAGATACGCAGTATTTT	CASSGLQSLGSDTQYF
many	TRBJ2-6	NA	TRBV12-3/TRBV12-4	TGTGCCAGCAGTTTAATGTGGGGCCCCCTTCCGGTCCTGACTTTC	CASSLMWGPLPVLTF